Below, 21 T cell receptor beta chains from the same sample are listed, as sequenced in a study of early T cells in non-severe SARS-CoV-2 infection. TCRdb re-derived calls from the 5' RACE reads in MiXCR, one entry per CDR3 protein. The sample carries approximately 52,000 distinct CDR3 sequences, 8% recorded once. The sample consisted of whole blood. The receptors derive from an adult who was a healthcare worker with PCR-confirmed SARS-CoV-2 infection or an uninfected control (not recorded which).

J is TRBJ2-7 and V is TRBV5-1, with 9 positions matching TRBD1. Germline loops: CDR1 SGHRS, CDR2 YFSETQ. The CDR3 spans 17 residues. The V segment lost 0 bases and the J segment 3 bases; nucleotides outside the gene matches: 10. DNA for the CDR3: TGCGCCAGCAGCTTGGAAGGCGCGGACAGGGGAGACTACGAGCAGTACTTC. Protein product: CASSLEGADRGDYEQYF.

This rearrangement joins TRBV24-1 to TRBJ2-3, with 11 nucleotides matching TRBD2. Germline V gives CDR1 KGHDR, CDR2 SFDVKD. V shed 4 bases and J 6 bases; nucleotides not matched to a gene: 14. The CDR3 runs to 18 residues. CDR3 DNA: TGTGCCACCAGTGACCTCCTGACTAGCGGGGCCACACGCGATACGCAGTATTTT. Its protein product is CATSDLLTSGATRDTQYF.

In its sample, this clonotype was seen a few times. The chain joins TRBV7-8 to TRBJ1-6; no clear D. The CDR3 totals 14 residues. Deletions cut 0 bases from V and 7 bases from J, with 7 bases between. Germline CDR1 is SGHVS and CDR2 is FQNEAQ. The CDR3 sequence is CASSLALVNSPLHF. The CDR3 nucleotides are TGTGCCAGCAGCTTAGCGTTAGTGAATTCACCCCTCCACTTT.

This clonotype was recorded at least ten times. The chain has TRBV18 and TRBJ1-3; maybe TRBD1 (5 bases). Between the trimmed V and J ends, which lost 1 base and 0 bases, there was a span of 25 bases. Germline V gene lookup returns CDR1 KGHSH and CDR2 LQKENI. The CDR3 is 21 residues long. The CDR3, as DNA: TGTGCCAGCTCACCACACCGGACCGGGGCCCTTCCTTTTAGCTCTGGAAACACCATATATTTT. Translating gives CASSPHRTGALPFSSGNTIYF.

This rearrangement joins TRBV5-4 to TRBJ1-1; maybe TRBD1 (6 bases). The V gene lost 4 bases and the J gene lost 1 base, with 14 bases spanning the gap. Germline V gene sequence: CDR1 SGHNT, CDR2 YYREEE (reference sequence). The CDR3 runs 15 residues. The CDR3 reads CASSHVGTSNTEAFF. The DNA of the CDR3 is TGTGCCAGCAGCCACGTCGGGACATCGAACACTGAAGCTTTCTTT.

V and J are TRBV11-2 and TRBJ2-3; 13 bases are a match to TRBD2. CDR1 SGHAT and CDR2 FQNNGV come from the germline V gene. With V trimmed by 6 bases and J by 6 bases, 9 bases remained unmatched. The CDR3 is 16 residues long. The CDR3: CASREWTSGGGDTQYF. The CDR3 DNA reads TGTGCCAGCAGAGAGTGGACTAGCGGGGGAGGGGATACGCAGTATTTT.

The V and J genes are TRBV9 and TRBJ2-5; TRBD1 aligns across 9 bases. This CDR3 contains 14 residues. V was clipped by 4 bases and J by 3 bases; unmatched bases: 4. Germline V gene sequence: CDR1 SGDLS, CDR2 YYNGEE. CDR3: CASSPGTGKETQYF. The CDR3 coding sequence is TGTGCCAGCAGCCCTGGGACAGGGAAAGAGACCCAGTACTTC. Combining the CDR3 with reference TRBV9 and TRBJ2-5 gives the whole variable domain DSGVTQTPKHLITATGQRVTLRCSPRSGDLSVYWYQQSLDQGLQFLIQYYNGEERAKGNILERFSAQQFPDLHSELNLSSLELGDSALYFCASSPGTGKETQYFGPGTRLLVL.

This clonotype was picked up one time. Relative to the germline gene, one junction end is altered; a read error may explain this. The rearrangement uses TRBV5-4 and TRBJ1-5; D is perhaps TRBD1 (5 bases). CDR1 is SGHNT and CDR2 is YYREEE in the germline V gene (reference sequence). The CDR3 runs to 14 residues. The CDR3 coding sequence is TGTGTCAGCAGCTTGGGGGGTGGGAATCAGCCCCAGCATTTT. This codes for CVSSLGGGNQPQHF.

This clonotype was detected ten times or more. The chain uses TRBV29-1 and TRBJ2-3, with D perhaps matching TRBD2 (5 bases). Trimming took 7 bases from V and 2 from J, leaving 13 bases between them. The CDR3 is 13 residues long. Germline assignment: CDR1 SQVTM and CDR2 ANQGSEA. Here the CDR3 reads CSGRASPTDTQYF. As DNA, the CDR3 is TGCAGCGGAAGGGCTAGCCCCACAGATACGCAGTATTTT.

This clonotype has ten or more counts. The chain employs TRBV6-2 or TRBV6-3 and TRBJ2-7, with 12 bases identical to TRBD2. The CDR3 runs 16 residues. After removal of 5 bases from V and 2 bases from J, the junction contained 7 bases not matched to a gene. Germline CDR1 and CDR2: MNHEY and SVGEGT. The CDR3 here is CASSGGTSGSTYEQYF. In DNA, the CDR3 is TGTGCCAGCAGTGGCGGGACTAGCGGGTCGACCTACGAGCAGTACTTC.

This clonotype was picked up many times. The gene calls are TRBV4-1 and TRBJ2-1; 10 bases agree with TRBD2. This CDR3 is built from 16 residues. Germline assignment: CDR1 MGHRA and CDR2 YSYEKL. The trim removed 1 base at V and 6 bases at J, leaving 6 bases unmatched. CDR3 DNA sequence: TGCGCCAGCAGCCAAGTGTCTAGCGGGAGTCTCAATGAGCAGTTCTTC. It is translated as CASSQVSSGSLNEQFF.

This clonotype occurred many times. The rearrangement joins TRBV5-1 to TRBJ2-1; 8 bases fit TRBD1. Germline trimming cut 3 bases from V and 0 bases from J; bases unmatched to any gene: 5. The CDR3 has 16 residues. Germline CDR1 reads SGHRS; CDR2 reads YFSETQ. The CDR3, as DNA: TGCGCCAGCAGCTCGGGACAGGTGAGCTCCTACAATGAGCAGTTCTTC. As protein: CASSSGQVSSYNEQFF.

This clonotype turned up a few times. The genes are TRBV5-5 and TRBJ1-6, with TRBD1 identical over 8 bases. Trimming removed 4 bases from V and 9 bases from J; junction bases left unmatched: 6. CDR1 SGHKS and CDR2 YYEKEE come from the germline V gene (reference sequence). CDR3 size: 14 residues. The CDR3 here is CASSTGTGGSPLHF. The CDR3 bases are TGTGCCAGCAGCACCGGGACAGGCGGTTCACCCCTCCACTTT.

In this sample, this clonotype turned up a few times. The chain employs TRBV28 and TRBJ2-5; possibly TRBD1 or TRBD2 for D (5 bases each). Germline V gene sequence: CDR1 MDHEN, CDR2 SYDVKM. The CDR3 has 14 amino acids. V lost 5 bases to trimming and J lost 4 bases, with 14 bases between them. The CDR3 spells CASSTRRAGETQYF. The CDR3 DNA follows: TGTGCCAGCAGTACCCGCAGGGCGGGAGAGACCCAGTACTTC. Looking up the rest from reference TRBV28 and TRBJ2-5 gives the full variable domain: DVKVTQSSRYLVKRTGEKVFLECVQDMDHENMFWYRQDPGLGLRLIYFSYDVKMKEKGDIPEGYSVSREKKERFSLILESASTNQTSMYLCASSTRRAGETQYFGPGTRLLVL.

The V call is TRBV20-1, the J call TRBJ2-2; 8 bases fit TRBD1. The CDR3 covers 13 residues. V lost 4 bases to trimming and J lost 6 bases; unmatched junction nucleotides: 4. Germline CDR1 DFQATT, CDR2 SNEGSKA (reference sequence). CDR3 DNA: TGCAGTGCTACTAGGACAGGGCCCGGGGAGCTGTTTTTT. It encodes CSATRTGPGELFF.

Turning to this clonotype: The CDR3 end shows no conserved phenylalanine or tryptophan, and so a read error is likely. Because the CDR3's place on the DNA is in doubt, the DNA is left out and the CDR3 is given as listed by TCRdb. The chain links TRBV19 to TRBJ1-3. The CDR3 is 9 amino acids in total, end residues counted. Germline V gene lookup returns CDR1 LNHDA and CDR2 SQIVND (reference sequence). CDR3 region: CASSIKNAE.

This clonotype was counted ten times or more. The rearrangement uses TRBV10-2 and TRBJ1-2; tentatively, D is TRBD1 (6 bases). CDR3 length: 13 amino acids. CDR1 WSHSY and CDR2 SAAADI come from the germline V gene. Trimming took 3 bases from V and 5 from J, leaving 10 bases between them. As DNA, the CDR3 is TGCGCCAGCAGTGAAAAGGGGGTTTATGGCTACACCTTC. Encoded protein: CASSEKGVYGYTF.

The chain combines TRBV28 with TRBJ2-4; D gene uncertain. V lost 7 bases and J 15 bases, leaving 22 bases between the germline ends. The CDR3 totals 13 residues. The germline gives CDR1 MDHEN, CDR2 SYDVKM. CDR3 nucleotide sequence: TGTGCCAGCACCAAACCACCCGCCCAGTTGTGGTACTTC. Translated: CASTKPPAQLWYF. Supplemented by reference TRBV28 and TRBJ2-4, the full variable domain reads DVKVTQSSRYLVKRTGEKVFLECVQDMDHENMFWYRQDPGLGLRLIYFSYDVKMKEKGDIPEGYSVSREKKERFSLILESASTNQTSMYLCASTKPPAQLWYFGAGTRLSVL.

V and J are TRBV24-1 and TRBJ1-2; TRBD1 is a possible D gene (6 bases). The CDR3 contains 13 residues. From germline, CDR1 is KGHDR and CDR2 SFDVKD. The V and J ends lost 6 bases and 4 bases respectively, with 11 bases between them. The CDR3 spells CATSPGTLYGYTF. DNA of the CDR3: TGTGCCACCAGTCCCGGGACACTCTATGGCTACACCTTC.

This clonotype was found many times. The V and J genes are TRBV5-1 and TRBJ1-1, with TRBD1 as a possible D gene (6 bases). The CDR3 has 14 residues. From germline, CDR1 is SGHRS and CDR2 YFSETQ. The V end lost 0 bases, the J end lost 8 bases, and 14 bases lay between the germline ends. The CDR3 DNA reads as TGCGCCAGCAGCTTGGATGCGTCCAGGGGAGAAGCTTTCTTT. Translated: CASSLDASRGEAFF.

V is TRBV5-8 and J is TRBJ2-3; D not certain. The ends were cut back, 4 bases at V and 2 bases at J, with 14 bases in the middle. CDR3 length: 15 residues. Germline V gene sequence: CDR1 SGHTS, CDR2 YDEGEE. Here the CDR3 reads CASSPRTQITDTQYF. As DNA, the CDR3 is TGTGCCAGCAGCCCCAGGACGCAGATCACAGATACGCAGTATTTT.